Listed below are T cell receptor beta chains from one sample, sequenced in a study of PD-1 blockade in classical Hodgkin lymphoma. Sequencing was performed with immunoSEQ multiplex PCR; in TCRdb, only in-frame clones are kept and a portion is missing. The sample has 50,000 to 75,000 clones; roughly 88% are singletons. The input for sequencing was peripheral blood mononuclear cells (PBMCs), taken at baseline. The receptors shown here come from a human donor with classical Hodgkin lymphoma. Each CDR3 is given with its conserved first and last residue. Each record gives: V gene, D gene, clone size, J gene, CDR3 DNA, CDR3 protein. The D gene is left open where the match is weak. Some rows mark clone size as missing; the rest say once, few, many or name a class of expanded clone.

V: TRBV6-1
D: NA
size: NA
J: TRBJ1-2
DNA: TGTGCCGTAAGTCCTCCAGGGGACTACTATGGCTACACCTTC
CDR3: CAVSPPGDYYGYTF

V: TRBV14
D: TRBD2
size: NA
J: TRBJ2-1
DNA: TGTGCCAGCAGCCCCTTAGGAGCGGGGGAATGGAATGAGCAGTTCTTC
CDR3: CASSPLGAGEWNEQFF

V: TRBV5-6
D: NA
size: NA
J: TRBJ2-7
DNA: TGTGCCAGCAGCATCTGGACAGACTACGAGCAGTACTTC
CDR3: CASSIWTDYEQYF

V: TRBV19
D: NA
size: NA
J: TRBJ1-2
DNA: TGTGCCAGTACGGTGGGCAGGGCCTATGGCTACACCTTC
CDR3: CASTVGRAYGYTF

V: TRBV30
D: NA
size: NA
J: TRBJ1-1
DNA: TGTGCCTGGAGTTTCCAGGCTAACACTGAAGCTTTCTTT
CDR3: CAWSFQANTEAFF

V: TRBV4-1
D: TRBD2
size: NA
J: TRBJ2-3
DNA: TGCGCCAGCAGCCACCCTGGAGGCGGGGGGGCCACGATGGCTCGCACAGATACGCAGTATTTT
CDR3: CASSHPGGGGATMARTDTQYF

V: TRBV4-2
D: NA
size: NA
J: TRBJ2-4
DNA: TGTGCCAGCAGCCAAGATCGCACGGTGACCAAAAACATTCAGTACTTC
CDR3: CASSQDRTVTKNIQYF

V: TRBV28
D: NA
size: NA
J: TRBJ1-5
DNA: TGTGCCAGCAGCCTGGGCGGGAGCAATCAGCCCCAGCATTTT
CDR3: CASSLGGSNQPQHF

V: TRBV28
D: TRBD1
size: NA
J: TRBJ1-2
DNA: TGTGCCAGCAACCTATACAGGGGGCAAAACTATGGCTACACCTTC
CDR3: CASNLYRGQNYGYTF

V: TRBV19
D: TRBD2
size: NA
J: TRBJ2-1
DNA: TGTGCCAGTAGTATAGTAGGTAGCGGGGTTGGATACAATGAGCAGTTCTTC
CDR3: CASSIVGSGVGYNEQFF

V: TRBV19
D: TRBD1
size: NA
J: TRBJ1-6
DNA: TGTGCCAGTAGTATAGGGGACAGCTTCTCACCCCTCCACTTT
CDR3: CASSIGDSFSPLHF

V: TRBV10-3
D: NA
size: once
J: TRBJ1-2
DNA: TGTGCCATCAGGAGACAGGAGTTCTATGGCTACACCTTC
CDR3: CAIRRQEFYGYTF

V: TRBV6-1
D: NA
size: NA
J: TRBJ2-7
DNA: TGTGCCAGCACTAACGGGGGGACAGTTATGTACGAGCAGTACTTC
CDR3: CASTNGGTVMYEQYF

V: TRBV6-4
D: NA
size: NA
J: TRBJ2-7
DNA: TGTGCCAGCACCGAACTAGGTTCTCTTTACTATTACGAGCAGTACTTC
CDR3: CASTELGSLYYYEQYF

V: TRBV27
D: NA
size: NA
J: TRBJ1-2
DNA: TGTGCCAGCAGATCGTCAGGCCAGCCAGAAGGTGGCTACACCTTC
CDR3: CASRSSGQPEGGYTF

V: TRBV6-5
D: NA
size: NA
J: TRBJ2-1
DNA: TGTGCCAGCAGCAAGGGTTTTGATGTGAATGAGCAGTTCTTC
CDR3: CASSKGFDVNEQFF

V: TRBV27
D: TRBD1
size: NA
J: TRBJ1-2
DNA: TGTGCCAGCAGAGCCTTCGGACAGGGCTCTAAAATCTATGGCTACACCTTC
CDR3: CASRAFGQGSKIYGYTF

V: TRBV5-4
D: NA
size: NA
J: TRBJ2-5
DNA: TGTGCCAGCAGCTTGGAATATAGGGAGGAGACCCAGTACTTC
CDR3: CASSLEYREETQYF

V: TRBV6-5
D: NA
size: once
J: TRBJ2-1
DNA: TGTGCCTCGAGTGGGGGACGGAGCTCCTACAATGAGCAGTTCTTC
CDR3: CASSGGRSSYNEQFF

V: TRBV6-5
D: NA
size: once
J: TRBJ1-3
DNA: TGTGCCAGCAGCACCCCGGCTTCTGGAAACACCATATATTTT
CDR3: CASSTPASGNTIYF

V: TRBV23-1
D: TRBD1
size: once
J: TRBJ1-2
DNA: TGCGCCAGCAGTAACAGACAGGGACCCAACTATGGCTACACCTTC
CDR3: CASSNRQGPNYGYTF

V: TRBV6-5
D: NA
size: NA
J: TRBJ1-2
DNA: TGTGCCAGCAAACAGGCGGCAGACGGCTACACCTTC
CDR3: CASKQAADGYTF

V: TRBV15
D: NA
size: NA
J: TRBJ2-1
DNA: TGTGCCACCAGCACCCCGGCAGCCAGGGGTGAGCAGTTCTTC
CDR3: CATSTPAARGEQFF

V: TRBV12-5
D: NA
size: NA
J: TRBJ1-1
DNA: TGTGCTAGTGGCCCCCGAAGGACTGAAGCTTTCTTT
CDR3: CASGPRRTEAFF

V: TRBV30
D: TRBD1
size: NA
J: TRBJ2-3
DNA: TGTGCCTGGAGTCCCCGACAGGGAAGAACTGGAGATACGCAGTATTTT
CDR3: CAWSPRQGRTGDTQYF

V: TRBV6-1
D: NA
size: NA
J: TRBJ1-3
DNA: TGTGCCAGCAGTGAAGCGCTTGGCAGGGGTTCTGGAAACACCATATATTTT
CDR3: CASSEALGRGSGNTIYF

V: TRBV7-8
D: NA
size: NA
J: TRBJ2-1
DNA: TGTGCCAGCAGCTTAGTGGTGGAATCTCCCAATGAGCAGTTCTTC
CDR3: CASSLVVESPNEQFF

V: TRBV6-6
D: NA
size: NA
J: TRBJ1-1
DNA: TGTGCCAGCAGTTACCAGGGATTGAACACTGAAGCTTTCTTT
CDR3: CASSYQGLNTEAFF

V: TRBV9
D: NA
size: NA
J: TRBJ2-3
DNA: TGTGCCAGCAGCCTCGGAGGTGGGGCGACAGATACGCAGTATTTT
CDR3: CASSLGGGATDTQYF

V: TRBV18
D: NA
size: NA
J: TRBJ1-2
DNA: TGTGCCAGCTCACCCAGCGACAGCTATGGCTACACCTTC
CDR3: CASSPSDSYGYTF

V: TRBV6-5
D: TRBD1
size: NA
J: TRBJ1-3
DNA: TGTGCCAGCAGTTACGAGGGGGCCGGAAACACCATATATTTT
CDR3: CASSYEGAGNTIYF

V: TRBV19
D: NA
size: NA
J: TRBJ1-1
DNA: TGTGCCAGTAGTATAGATGCCGGGGGGGGTGAAGCTTTCTTT
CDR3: CASSIDAGGGEAFF

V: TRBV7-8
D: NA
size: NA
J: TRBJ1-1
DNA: TGTGCCAGCAGCTTAGTAAGGGGGAACACTGAAGCTTTCTTT
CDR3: CASSLVRGNTEAFF

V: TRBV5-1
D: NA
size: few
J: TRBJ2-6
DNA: TGCGCCAGCAGCCTAGTATTCTCTGGGGCCAACGTCCTGACTTTC
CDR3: CASSLVFSGANVLTF

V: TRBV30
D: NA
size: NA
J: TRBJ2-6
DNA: TGTGCCTGGAGTCTGGGATCTGGGGCCAACGTCCTGACTTTC
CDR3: CAWSLGSGANVLTF

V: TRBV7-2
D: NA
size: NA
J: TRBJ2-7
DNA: TGTGCCAGCAGCTTAGGCCCCTCCCGTAGCTACGAGCAGTACTTC
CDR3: CASSLGPSRSYEQYF

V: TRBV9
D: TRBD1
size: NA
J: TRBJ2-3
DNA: TGTGCCAGCAGCGTAGGAAGGAGGACAGGGGTGAAAGATACGCAGTATTTT
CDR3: CASSVGRRTGVKDTQYF

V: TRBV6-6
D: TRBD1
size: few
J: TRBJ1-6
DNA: TGTGCCAGCAGCCCCCCAGGGGGACAGGGTAATTCACCCCTCCACTTT
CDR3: CASSPPGGQGNSPLHF

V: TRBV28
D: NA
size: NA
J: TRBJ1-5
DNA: TGTGCCAGCAGTTTGTCACGGGTCCCCAATCAGCCCCAGCATTTT
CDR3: CASSLSRVPNQPQHF

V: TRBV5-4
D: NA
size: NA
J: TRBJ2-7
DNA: TGTGCCAGCAGCTTCAACTACGAGCAGTACTTC
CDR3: CASSFNYEQYF

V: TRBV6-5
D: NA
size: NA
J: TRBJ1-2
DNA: TGTGCCAGCAGTTACATGGGGGGCGCGAGCTATGGCTACACCTTC
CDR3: CASSYMGGASYGYTF

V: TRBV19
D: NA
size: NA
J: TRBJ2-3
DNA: TGTGCCAGTAGTAGGGCGGGACAGATCCACACAGATACGCAGTATTTT
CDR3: CASSRAGQIHTDTQYF

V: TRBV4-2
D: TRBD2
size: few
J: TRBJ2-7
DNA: TGTGCCAGCAGTCGACTAGCTTCCCCCTACGAGCAGTACTTC
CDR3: CASSRLASPYEQYF

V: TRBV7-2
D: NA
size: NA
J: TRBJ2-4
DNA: TGTGCCAGCAGCTTACGAGGTAGTCTAGCGAGGAACATTCAGTACTTC
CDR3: CASSLRGSLARNIQYF

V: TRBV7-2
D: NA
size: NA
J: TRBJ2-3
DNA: TGTGCCAGTGGGGCCCTTCGCGCAGATACGCAGTATTTT
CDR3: CASGALRADTQYF

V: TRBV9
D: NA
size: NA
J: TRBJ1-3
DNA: TGTGCCAGCAGCGCCGACGGTGGCTTAGGAAACACCATATATTTT
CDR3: CASSADGGLGNTIYF

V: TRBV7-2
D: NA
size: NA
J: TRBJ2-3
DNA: TGTGCCAGCAGCTTCGGTGACGGGACAGATACGCAGTATTTT
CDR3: CASSFGDGTDTQYF

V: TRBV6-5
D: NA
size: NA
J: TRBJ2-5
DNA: TGTGCCAGCAGTAACTCTCAAGAGACCCAGTACTTC
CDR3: CASSNSQETQYF

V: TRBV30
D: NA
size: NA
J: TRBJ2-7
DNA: TGTGCCTGGGAGTACGGGGGCGAGCAGTACTTC
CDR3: CAWEYGGEQYF

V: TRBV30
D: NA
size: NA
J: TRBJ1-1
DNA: TGTGCCTGGAGTGCGGGAGGGAACACTGAAGCTTTCTTT
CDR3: CAWSAGGNTEAFF

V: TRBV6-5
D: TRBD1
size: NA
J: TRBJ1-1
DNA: TGTGCCAGCAGTTACGGACAGGGTTGGAACACTGAAGCTTTCTTT
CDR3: CASSYGQGWNTEAFF

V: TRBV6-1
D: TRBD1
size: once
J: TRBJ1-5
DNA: TGTGCCAGCAGTGGAAAGGGGGCGGTAAGCAATCAGCCCCAGCATTTT
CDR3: CASSGKGAVSNQPQHF

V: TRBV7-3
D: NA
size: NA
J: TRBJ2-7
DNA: TGTGCCAGCAGCCCCGACGGAGGGCACGAGCAGTACTTC
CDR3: CASSPDGGHEQYF

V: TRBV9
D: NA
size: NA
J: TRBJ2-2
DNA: TGTGCCAGCAGCGTATCGGTCAGGGAGAACACCGGGGAGCTGTTTTTT
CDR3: CASSVSVRENTGELFF

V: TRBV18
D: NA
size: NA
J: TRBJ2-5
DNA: TGTGCCAGCTCACCACCGTCGGAAGAGACCCAGTACTTC
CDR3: CASSPPSEETQYF

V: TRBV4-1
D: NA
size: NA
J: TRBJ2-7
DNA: TGCGCCAGCAGCCAAGAGCTGGGGCACACGTACGAGCAGTACTTC
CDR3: CASSQELGHTYEQYF

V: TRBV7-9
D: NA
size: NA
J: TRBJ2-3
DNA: TGTGCCAGCAGCTACACCTCAGGGGGGGGGACAGATACGCAGTATTTT
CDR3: CASSYTSGGGTDTQYF